These 11 T cell receptor beta chains were sequenced from one sample in a study of blood T cells in healthy people across ages. Primed by a sample-barcoded 5' primer and a J-beta primer mix, a second PCR proceeded for about 6 to 12 cycles. TCRdb redid the calling of the 5' RACE reads with MiXCR, one entry per CDR3 protein. This repertoire shows more than 1,000,000 distinct CDR3 sequences, roughly a quarter found once; its top ten account for approximately 0.71%. The sample was also linked to a second study, of T cells of mothers and their children.

Sequencing was carried out using blood. The receptors here all came from a girl aged 2-9 years in good health.

The V and J genes are TRBV3-1 and TRBJ1-3; no clear D. Germline CDR1 and CDR2: LGHDT and YNNKEL (reference sequence). This CDR3 contains 16 residues. Trimming removed 4 bases from V and 0 bases from J, with 13 bases in between. The CDR3 coding sequence is TGTGCCAGCAGCCCGGGAACCGACTACTCTGGAAACACCATATATTTT. It is translated as CASSPGTDYSGNTIYF.

The chain links TRBV7-9 to TRBJ2-7; D is uncertain. The CDR3 has 17 residues. The V end was cut by 1 base, the J end by 2 bases, with 18 bases between. Germline V gives CDR1 SEHNR, CDR2 FQNEAQ (reference sequence). In nucleotides, the CDR3 is TGTGCCAGCAGCTTAGGGGAACCGGGTGGCCATACCTACGAGCAGTACTTC. Translated, it gives CASSLGEPGGHTYEQYF. The variable domain in full, completed from reference TRBV7-9 and TRBJ2-7, reads DTGVSQNPRHKITKRGQNVTFRCDPISEHNRLYWYRQTLGQGPEFLTYFQNEAQLEKSRLLSDRFSAERPKGSFSTLEIQRTEQGDSAMYLCASSLGEPGGHTYEQYFGPGTRLTVT.

This clonotype occurred a few times. This chain connects TRBV2 to TRBJ1-5, with D uncertain. Trimming shortened V by 7 bases and J by 5 bases, and 12 bases separated the two germline ends. The CDR3 covers 13 residues. CDR1 and CDR2 from the germline V gene are SNHLY and FYNNEI. Written as DNA, the CDR3 is TGTGCCAGCAACCTAGGACCCGATCAGCCCCAGCATTTT. It is translated as CASNLGPDQPQHF.

This clonotype was found a few times. This chain uses TRBV20-1 with TRBJ2-1, with 8 bases matching TRBD2. The CDR3 spans 15 residues. Germline CDR1 DFQATT, CDR2 SNEGSKA (reference sequence). The trim removed 2 bases at V and 3 bases at J, leaving 6 bases unmatched. CDR3 sequence reads: CSARSLGGGYNEQFF. Here the CDR3 DNA reads TGCAGTGCTAGATCCCTCGGGGGGGGCTACAATGAGCAGTTCTTC.

This clonotype was found once. One end of the junction fails to match germline, which may point to a read error. The chain links TRBV20-1 to TRBJ2-7; D may match TRBD1 or TRBD2 (5 bases each). CDR3 size: 13 residues. The V gene's germline CDR1 is DFQATT and CDR2 SNEGSKA (reference sequence). The chain's CDR3 is CSARVGESYEQYF. The CDR3 bases are TGCAGTGCTAGAGTGGGGGAATCCTACGAGCAGTATTTC.

The sample holds a few counts of this clonotype. The gene calls are TRBV2 and TRBJ2-7; D is unclear. The germline CDR1 and CDR2 sequences are SNHLY and FYNNEI. V was shortened by 3 bases and J by 1 base, with 10 bases between the two germline ends. The CDR3 contains 14 residues. CDR3 bases: TGTGCCAGCAGTGACCAATTGACGTCCTACGAGCAGTACTTC. This encodes CASSDQLTSYEQYF.

The chain is built from TRBV7-9 and TRBJ2-6; D may be TRBD1 (6 bases). The length of the CDR3 is 19 residues. Germline CDR1 and CDR2: SEHNR and FQNEAQ (reference sequence). With 4 bases removed from V and 0 bases from J, the gap between germline ends came to 19 bases. The CDR3 DNA reads as TGTGCCAGCAGCTCCTTAATTGGACAGCACATCTCTGGGGCCAACGTCCTGACTTTC. Residues: CASSSLIGQHISGANVLTF.

The sample holds a few counts of this clonotype. This chain joins TRBV20-1 and TRBJ2-5; possibly TRBD2 for D (5 bases). Germline CDR1 is DFQATT and CDR2 is SNEGSKA (reference sequence). Trimming took 6 bases from V and 3 from J, leaving 11 bases between them. The CDR3 sequence is 12 residues long. In nucleotides, the CDR3 is TGCAGTGCGCGGACTGTAGAAGAGACCCAGTACTTC. Translated: CSARTVEETQYF.

The chain couples TRBV4-1 to TRBJ2-5; a weak D match, TRBD2 (5 bases). The assigned J gene may be wrong: the sequence end matches TRBJ2-7 better. The CDR3 extends over 14 amino acids. From germline, CDR1 is MGHRA and CDR2 YSYEKL. The CDR3 loop reads CASSQAPGVGEQYF. CDR3 sequence (DNA): TGCGCCAGCAGCCAAGCCCCCGGGGTGGGCGAGCAGTACTTC.

The CDR3 loop is CASSPDSYISGNTIYF. The CDR3 coding sequence is TGTGCCAGCTCACCTGACAGTTACATCTCTGGAAACACCATATATTTT. The chain is built from TRBV18 and TRBJ1-3, with TRBD1 as a possible D gene (5 bases). CDR1 is KGHSH and CDR2 is LQKENI in the germline V gene. The V gene lost 3 bases and the J gene lost 0 bases, with 12 bases spanning the gap. CDR3 length equals 16 residues.

A few counts support this clonotype. The chain carries TRBV12-3 or TRBV12-4 and TRBJ1-2, with D perhaps matching TRBD1 (5 bases). V lost 3 bases, J lost 4 bases, and 9 bases lay in between. The CDR3 is 13 residues long. The CDR3 loop is CASSFPDSYGYTF. The CDR3 nucleotides read TGTGCCAGCAGTTTCCCCGACAGCTATGGCTACACCTTC.